The clone carrying this T cell receptor beta chain came up once. Its antigen is unidentified. The source of the sample is a study of vaccination effects on CD4 cells after COVID-19. In the study overall: Three patients who were convalescent were sampled early, at day +14, and again late after vaccination. The post-vaccine samples were taken, at the median, 72 days after the second dose.

V was pared by 4 bases and J by 1 base, with 10 bases between. Germline loops: CDR1 SNHLY, CDR2 FYNNEI. The CDR3 totals 14 residues. Libraries were prepared by immunoSEQ multiplex PCR; TCRdb keeps only in-frame clonotypes and omits some of them. The sample records 11,000 to 15,000 clones, around 79% being singletons. Findings and caveats of the study: In convalescents, spike-reactive clones (those seen post-vaccine) were mainly new vaccine-induced clones. Substantial clonal contraction characterized both infection- and vaccine-induced clones late after vaccination.

Before sequencing took place, the ViraFEST assay used viral peptide pools to expand antigen-specific CD4+ T cells. CD4+ T cells were isolated after about eleven days of culture. According to PCR results, the person was infected with SARS-CoV-2 between March and December 2020. Vaccine administered to participants consisted of two doses of either BNT162b2 or mRNA-1273. This chain connects TRBV2 to TRBJ1-1, with D possibly being TRBD1 (5 bases). The sequence was collected from a human donor who had a prior SARS-CoV-2 infection. Sequencing was performed on CD4+ T cells from PBMCs cultured with HCoV-NL63 spike peptides, taken after COVID-19 vaccination. CDR3 amino acids: CASSVEGANTEAFF. For the CDR3, the DNA is TGTGCCAGCAGTGTTGAAGGGGCGAACACTGAAGCTTTCTTT.